This section outlines one TCR beta chain sequence together with its context. Its target is unknown. This sample is drawn from a study of a mutant IDH1 vaccine in newly diagnosed glioma. Overall study: Patients' prior therapy spanned radiotherapy, temozolomide, or both; most underwent both. Findings and limits, study-wide: Pseudoprogression apparently tracked independently of changes in top peripheral T cell clonotypes.

The CDR3 loop spans 15 amino acids. Trimming removed 3 bases from V and 0 bases from J, with 13 bases in between. Germline V CDR1 and CDR2: SGHRS, YFSETQ. Libraries were prepared by immunoSEQ multiplex PCR; TCRdb keeps only in-frame clonotypes and omits some of them. This sample has approximately 25,000 clones, with about four fifths found just once. Specified time point: week 47, end of study. Doses consisted of 300 ug of mutant IDH1 20-mer peptide each, paired with topical imiquimod. V usage is TRBV5-1 and J usage is TRBJ2-7; weak D call: TRBD2 (6 bases). Material: PBMCs, obtained from a glioma patient whose treatment included an IDH1 peptide vaccine. The source of this sequence is a middle-aged man with glioma. Some clones in this sample may be carry-over from other donors' samples. The CDR3 sequence: CASSSAGGFSYEQYF. In DNA form, the CDR3 reads TGCGCCAGCAGCTCCGCCGGGGGTTTCTCCTACGAGCAGTACTTC.